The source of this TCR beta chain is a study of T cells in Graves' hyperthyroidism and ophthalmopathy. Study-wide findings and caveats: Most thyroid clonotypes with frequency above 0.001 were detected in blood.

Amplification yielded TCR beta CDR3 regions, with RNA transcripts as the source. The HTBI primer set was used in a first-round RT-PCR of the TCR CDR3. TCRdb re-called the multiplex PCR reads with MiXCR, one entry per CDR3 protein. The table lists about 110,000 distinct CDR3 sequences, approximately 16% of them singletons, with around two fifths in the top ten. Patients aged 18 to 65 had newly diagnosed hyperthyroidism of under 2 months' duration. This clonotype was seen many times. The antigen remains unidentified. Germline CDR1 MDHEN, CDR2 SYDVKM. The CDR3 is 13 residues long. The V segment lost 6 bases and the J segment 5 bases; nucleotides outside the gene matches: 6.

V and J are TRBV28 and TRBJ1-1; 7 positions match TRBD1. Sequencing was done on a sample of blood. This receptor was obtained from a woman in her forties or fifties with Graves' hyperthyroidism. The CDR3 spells CASRKQGNTEAFF. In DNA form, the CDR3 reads TGTGCCAGCAGGAAACAGGGGAATACTGAAGCTTTCTTT.